These 8 T cell receptor beta chains came from one sample sequenced in a study of cytomegalovirus exposure and HLA in healthy donors. Primers: 60 Vbeta forward and 13 Jbeta reverse. The table came from immunoSEQ multiplex PCR; TCRdb's copy has only in-frame clones and leaves some out. The table for this sample gives roughly 34,000 clones. Sequenced: PBMCs. The receptors originated from a man aged 40-55 years in good health and CMV-seronegative.

This chain connects TRBV25-1 to TRBJ1-2; TRBD1 agrees at 7 bases. Trimming removed 3 bases from V and 4 bases from J; junction bases left unmatched: 8. Germline V gives CDR1 MGHDK, CDR2 SYGVNS. CDR3 length equals 15 residues. CDR3 region: CASSDQNRGSYGYTF. The CDR3 DNA reads as TGTGCCAGCAGTGACCAAAACAGGGGATCCTATGGCTACACCTTC.

The chain carries TRBV9 and TRBJ2-1, with 7 bases aligning to TRBD2. This CDR3 region has 15 residues. Per the germline V gene, CDR1 is SGDLS and CDR2 is YYNGEE. V lost 3 bases to trimming and J lost 5 bases; unmatched junction nucleotides: 8. CDR3 sequence: CASSGEGLLNNEQFF. The CDR3 nucleotides read TGTGCCAGCAGCGGGGAGGGGCTTTTAAACAATGAGCAGTTCTTC. The entire variable domain, with the rest obtained from reference TRBV9 and TRBJ2-1, is as follows: DSGVTQTPKHLITATGQRVTLRCSPRSGDLSVYWYQQSLDQGLQFLIQYYNGEERAKGNILERFSAQQFPDLHSELNLSSLELGDSALYFCASSGEGLLNNEQFFGPGTRLTVL.

The chain carries TRBV10-3 and TRBJ2-3; 15 bases line up with TRBD2. V gave up 4 bases and J gave up 4 bases; unmatched junction bases: 0. The CDR3 totals 15 residues. Per germline, CDR1 ENHRY and CDR2 SYGVKD. The CDR3 DNA is TGTGCCATCAGTGGGACTAGCGGGAGGGCAGATACGCAGTATTTT. Residues: CAISGTSGRADTQYF.

The chain uses TRBV18 and TRBJ1-2, with D perhaps TRBD1 (5 bases). The germline gives CDR1 KGHSH, CDR2 LQKENI. The CDR3 is made up of 16 amino acids. V was clipped by 3 bases and J by 2 bases, with 16 bases between them. The CDR3, as DNA: TGTGCCAGCTCACCCCCCATCTACTCAGGGAACTATGGCTACACCTTC. Protein sequence: CASSPPIYSGNYGYTF.

The V call is TRBV25-1, the J call TRBJ1-1, with 7 bases lining up with TRBD1. The germline V gene encodes CDR1 MGHDK and CDR2 SYGVNS. V was pared by 6 bases and J by 11 bases, with 12 bases of the junction left unmatched. This CDR3 comprises 13 residues. The CDR3 reads CASRSRDSGRAFF. The CDR3, as DNA: TGTGCCAGCAGAAGCCGGGACAGCGGGAGGGCTTTCTTT.

Remarks on this clone: A junction end diverges from the germline sequence, so it may reflect a read error. This chain joins TRBV4-2 and TRBJ2-5, with 7 bases identical to TRBD2. CDR1 is LGHNA and CDR2 is YNFKEQ in the germline V gene. The CDR3 extends over 16 amino acids. As DNA, the CDR3 is TGTGCCAGCAGCCAACTTGTGAGCGGGAACCAAGATACCCAGTACTTC. It specifies CASSQLVSGNQDTQYF.

This sequence joins TRBV30 and TRBJ2-3; 14 nucleotides agree with TRBD2. The germline gives CDR1 GTSNPN, CDR2 SVGIG (reference sequence). CDR3 length: 13 residues. Losses at the gene ends were 3 bases for V and 8 bases for J; bases not matched to a gene: 1. The CDR3 sequence: CAWSGTSGSTQYF. CDR3 sequence (DNA): TGTGCCTGGAGCGGGACTAGCGGGAGTACGCAGTATTTT.

This sequence joins TRBV9 and TRBJ1-2; 8 nucleotides align to TRBD1. The germline V gene encodes CDR1 SGDLS and CDR2 YYNGEE. The V gene end was trimmed by 5 bases and the J gene end by 4 bases; junction bases not matched to a gene: 4. This CDR3 is 13 amino acids long. CDR3 sequence: CASREQGGYGYTF. CDR3 coding DNA: TGTGCCAGCAGAGAACAGGGGGGCTATGGCTACACCTTC.